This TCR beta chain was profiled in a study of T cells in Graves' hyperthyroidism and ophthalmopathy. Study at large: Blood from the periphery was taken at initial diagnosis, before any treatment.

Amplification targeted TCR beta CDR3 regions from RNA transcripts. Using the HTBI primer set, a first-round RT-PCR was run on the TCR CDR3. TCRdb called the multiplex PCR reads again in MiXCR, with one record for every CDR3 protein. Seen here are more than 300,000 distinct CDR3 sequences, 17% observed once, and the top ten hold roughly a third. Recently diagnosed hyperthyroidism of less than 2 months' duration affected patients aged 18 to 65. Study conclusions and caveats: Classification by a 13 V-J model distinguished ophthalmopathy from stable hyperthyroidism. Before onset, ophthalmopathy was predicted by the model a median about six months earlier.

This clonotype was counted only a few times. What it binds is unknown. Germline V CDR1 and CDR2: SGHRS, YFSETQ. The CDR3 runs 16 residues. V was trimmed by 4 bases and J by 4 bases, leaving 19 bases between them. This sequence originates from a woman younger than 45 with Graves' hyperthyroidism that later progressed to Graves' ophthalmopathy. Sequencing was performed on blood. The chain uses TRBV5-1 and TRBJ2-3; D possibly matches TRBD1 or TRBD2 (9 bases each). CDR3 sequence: CASSPAGGQGPDTQYF. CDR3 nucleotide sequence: TGCGCCAGCAGCCCAGCGGGGGGACAGGGCCCAGATACGCAGTATTTT.